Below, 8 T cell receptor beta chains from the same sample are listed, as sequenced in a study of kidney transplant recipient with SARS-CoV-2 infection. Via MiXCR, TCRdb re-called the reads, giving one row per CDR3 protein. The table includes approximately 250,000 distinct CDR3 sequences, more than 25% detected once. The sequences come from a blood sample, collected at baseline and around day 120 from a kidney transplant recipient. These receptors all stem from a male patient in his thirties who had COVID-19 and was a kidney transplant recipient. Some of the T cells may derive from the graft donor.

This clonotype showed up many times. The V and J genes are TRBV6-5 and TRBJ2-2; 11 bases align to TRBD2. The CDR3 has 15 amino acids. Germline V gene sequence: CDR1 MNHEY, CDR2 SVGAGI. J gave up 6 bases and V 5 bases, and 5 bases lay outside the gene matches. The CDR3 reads CASSTTSGAAGELFF. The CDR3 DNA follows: TGTGCCAGCAGTACGACTAGCGGGGCGGCCGGGGAGCTGTTTTTT.

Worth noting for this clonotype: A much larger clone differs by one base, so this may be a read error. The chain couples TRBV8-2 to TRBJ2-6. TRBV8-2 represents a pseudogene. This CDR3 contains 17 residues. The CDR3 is CSNGCRITQSRANVLTF. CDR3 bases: TGTAGCAACGGATGCAGGATAACACAAAGTCGGGCCAACGTCCTGACTTTC.

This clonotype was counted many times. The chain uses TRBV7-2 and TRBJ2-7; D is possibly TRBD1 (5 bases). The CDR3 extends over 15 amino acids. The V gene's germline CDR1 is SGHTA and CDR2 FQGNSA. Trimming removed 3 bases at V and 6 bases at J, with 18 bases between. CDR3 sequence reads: CASSFFFAGSVEQYF. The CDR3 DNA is TGTGCCAGCAGCTTCTTTTTTGCAGGGTCGGTCGAGCAGTACTTC.

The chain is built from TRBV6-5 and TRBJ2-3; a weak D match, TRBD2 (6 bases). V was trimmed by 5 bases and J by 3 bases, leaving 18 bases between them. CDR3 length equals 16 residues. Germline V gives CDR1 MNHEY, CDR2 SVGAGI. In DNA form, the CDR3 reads TGTGCCAGCAGTGACCGACTGATAGCGGCAACAGATACGCAGTATTTT. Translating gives CASSDRLIAATDTQYF.

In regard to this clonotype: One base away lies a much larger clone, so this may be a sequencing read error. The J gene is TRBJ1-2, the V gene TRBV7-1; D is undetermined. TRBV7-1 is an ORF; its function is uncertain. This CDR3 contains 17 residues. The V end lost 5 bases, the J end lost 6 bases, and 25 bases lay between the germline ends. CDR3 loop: CASSQLSHEGKTHGYTF. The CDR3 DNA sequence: TGTGCCAGCAGCCAATTGTCTCACGAGGGAAAGACCCATGGCTACACCTTC.

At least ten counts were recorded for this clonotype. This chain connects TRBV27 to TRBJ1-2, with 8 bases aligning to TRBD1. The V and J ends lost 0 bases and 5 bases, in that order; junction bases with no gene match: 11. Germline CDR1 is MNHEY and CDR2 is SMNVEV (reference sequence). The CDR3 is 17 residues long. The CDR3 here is CASSLSPGTGLRYGYTF. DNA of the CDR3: TGTGCCAGCAGTTTATCCCCCGGGACAGGCCTCCGATATGGCTACACCTTC.

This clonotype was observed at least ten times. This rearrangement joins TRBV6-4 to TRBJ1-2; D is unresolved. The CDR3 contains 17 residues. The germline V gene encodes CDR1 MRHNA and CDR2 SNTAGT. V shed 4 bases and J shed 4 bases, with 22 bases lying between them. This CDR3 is CASSGRVSHGKTYGYTF. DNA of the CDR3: TGTGCCAGCAGTGGCCGGGTCTCACACGGAAAGACCTATGGCTACACCTTC.

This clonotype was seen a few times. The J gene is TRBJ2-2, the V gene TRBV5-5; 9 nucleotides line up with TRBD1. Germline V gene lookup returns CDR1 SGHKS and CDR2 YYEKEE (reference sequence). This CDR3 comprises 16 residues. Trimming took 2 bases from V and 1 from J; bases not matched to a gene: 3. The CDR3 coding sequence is TGTGCCAGCAGCTTTACAGGGGGCCTGAACACCGGGGAGCTGTTTTTT. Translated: CASSFTGGLNTGELFF.